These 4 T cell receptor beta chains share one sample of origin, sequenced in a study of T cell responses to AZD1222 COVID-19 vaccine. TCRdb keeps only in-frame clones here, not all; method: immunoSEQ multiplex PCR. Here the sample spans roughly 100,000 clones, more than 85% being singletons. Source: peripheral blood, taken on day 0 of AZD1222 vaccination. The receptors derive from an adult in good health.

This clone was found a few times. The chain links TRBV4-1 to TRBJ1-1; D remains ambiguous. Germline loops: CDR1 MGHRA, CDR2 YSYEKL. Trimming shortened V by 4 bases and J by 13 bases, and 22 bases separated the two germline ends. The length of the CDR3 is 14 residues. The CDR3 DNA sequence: TGCGCCAGCAGCCGGAGCCGCTCATTGTGGCCCGTTTTCTTT. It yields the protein CASSRSRSLWPVFF.

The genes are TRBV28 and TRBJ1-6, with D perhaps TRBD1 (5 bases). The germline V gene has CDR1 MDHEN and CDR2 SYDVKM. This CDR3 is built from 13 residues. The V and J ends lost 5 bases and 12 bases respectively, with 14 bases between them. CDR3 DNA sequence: TGTGCCAGCAGTCCCCCGGGGACCCAACCCCTCCACTTT. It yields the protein CASSPPGTQPLHF.

The CDR3 sequence is CASSTGTGDPYNEQFF. CDR3 DNA sequence: TGTGCCAGCAGCACTGGGACAGGTGATCCCTACAATGAGCAGTTCTTC. The rearrangement uses TRBV5-6 and TRBJ2-1; 8 nucleotides match TRBD1. Germline CDR1 SGHDT, CDR2 YYEEEE. V lost 4 bases and J lost 2; bases outside the gene matches: 8. CDR3 size: 16 residues.

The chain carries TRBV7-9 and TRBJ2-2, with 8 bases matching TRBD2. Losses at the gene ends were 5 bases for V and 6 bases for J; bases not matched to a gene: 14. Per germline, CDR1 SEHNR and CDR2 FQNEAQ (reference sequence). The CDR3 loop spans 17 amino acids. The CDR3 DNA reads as TGTGCCAGCAGCCACAAACGGGTCGCGGGAGGTCCCGGGGAGCTGTTTTTT. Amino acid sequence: CASSHKRVAGGPGELFF.